The 12 T cell receptor beta chains below all came from one sample that was sequenced in a study of glioma-infiltrating T cells. Amplification of TCR alpha and beta CDR3 regions from RNA used iRepertoire nested multiplex PCR. From the multiplex PCR reads, TCRdb called clonotypes with MiXCR, one entry per CDR3 protein. The profile shows about 400,000 distinct CDR3 sequences, 41% of them singletons. Sequencing was done on a sample of glioma tissue, nonneoplastic brain tissue, or PBMCs (not recorded which). The receptor source for this set is a human donor with low-grade glioma or glioblastoma, undergoing nonglioma brain surgery, or in good health (not recorded which).

The table lists this clonotype with a few counts. V and J are TRBV12-3 or TRBV12-4 and TRBJ1-5; no reliable D call. V was clipped by 3 bases and J by 2 bases, with 5 bases between them. This CDR3 comprises 13 residues. CDR3 DNA: TGTGCCAGCAGTTTTGTTGGCAATCAGCCCCAGCATTTT. Translating it yields CASSFVGNQPQHF.

The genes are TRBV27 and TRBJ2-2, with a possible D match to TRBD2 (6 bases). This CDR3 has 16 amino acids. The germline V and J ends were trimmed by 5 bases and 5 bases, with 18 bases remaining between them. Germline V CDR1 and CDR2: MNHEY, SMNVEV (reference sequence). DNA of the CDR3: TGTGCCAGCAGTCCCATTTTGTTCAGCGGGACCGGGGAGCTGTTTTTT. Amino acids: CASSPILFSGTGELFF.

The chain carries TRBV20-1 and TRBJ2-1; TRBD2 is a possible D gene (5 bases). Germline CDR1 and CDR2: DFQATT and SNEGSKA (reference sequence). The CDR3 extends over 15 amino acids. Between the trimmed V and J ends, which lost 4 bases and 6 bases, there was a span of 19 bases. The CDR3 DNA sequence: TGCAGTGCTAATCCTATGAGCGGCAGTGTCAATGAGCAGTTCTTC. Translating it yields CSANPMSGSVNEQFF.

This clonotype was seen a few times. The chain couples TRBV24-1 to TRBJ2-1; 9 nucleotides agree with TRBD1. V was clipped by 3 bases and J by 7 bases; unmatched bases: 3. Germline CDR1 reads KGHDR; CDR2 reads SFDVKD. The CDR3 length is 14 residues. For the CDR3, the DNA is TGTGCCACCAGTGATCGGGACAGGGAGAATGAGCAGTTCTTC. It yields the protein CATSDRDRENEQFF.

A few counts support this clonotype. This sequence joins TRBV5-4 and TRBJ2-7; weak D call: TRBD1 (5 bases). Germline V CDR1 and CDR2: SGHNT, YYREEE (reference sequence). The CDR3 is 13 residues long. V lost 1 base, J lost 5 bases, and 10 bases lay in between. Here the CDR3 DNA reads TGTGCCAGCAGCTTGAGGCAGGGCCACGAGCAGTACTTC. It translates to CASSLRQGHEQYF.

This clonotype was observed a handful of times. The chain carries TRBV25-1 and TRBJ1-5; no clear D. Trimming took off 4 bases at V and 3 bases at J, with 16 bases between the two ends. In germline, CDR1 is MGHDK, CDR2 SYGVNS. The CDR3 length is 16 residues. The CDR3 nucleotides read TGTGCCAGCAGTGGACCTACTCAAGGAAACAATCAGCCCCAGCATTTT. It specifies CASSGPTQGNNQPQHF. The variable domain in full, with the rest retrieved from reference TRBV25-1 and TRBJ1-5, is EADIYQTPRYLVIGTGKKITLECSQTMGHDKMYWYQQDPGMELHLIHYSYGVNSTEKGDLSSESTVSRIRTEHFPLTLESARPSHTSQYLCASSGPTQGNNQPQHFGDGTRLSIL.

The chain links TRBV6-2 or TRBV6-3 to TRBJ2-1, with 15 bases lining up with TRBD2. The CDR3 loop spans 15 amino acids. Germline V CDR1 and CDR2: MNHEY, SVGEGT. V lost 7 bases to trimming and J lost 8 bases; unmatched junction nucleotides: 6. CDR3 in amino acids: CASTTGLAGGDEQFF. The CDR3 bases are TGTGCCAGCACCACCGGACTAGCGGGGGGGGATGAGCAGTTCTTC.

This chain uses TRBV18 with TRBJ2-1; TRBD2 is a possible D gene (6 bases). V was trimmed by 3 bases and J by 2 bases, leaving 8 bases between them. CDR3 length: 14 residues. CDR1 is KGHSH and CDR2 is LQKENI in the germline V gene. The CDR3 sequence is CASSPGRTYNEQFF. CDR3 DNA: TGTGCCAGCTCACCGGGGAGGACCTACAATGAGCAGTTCTTC.

The rearrangement links TRBV5-1 to TRBJ2-3; D perhaps matches TRBD2 (5 bases). The V gene's germline CDR1 is SGHRS and CDR2 YFSETQ. The CDR3 length is 16 residues. Trimming removed 1 base from V and 0 bases from J, with 12 bases in between. The CDR3 reads CASSLSGRTSTDTQYF. The CDR3 DNA is TGCGCCAGCAGCTTGTCCGGGCGGACTAGCACAGATACGCAGTATTTT.

The CDR3 loop is CASSQAEGNTIYF. The CDR3 bases are TGCGCCAGCAGCCAGGCCGAAGGAAACACCATATATTTT. The V and J genes are TRBV4-1 and TRBJ1-3; D ambiguous. There are 13 residues in the CDR3. V gave up 3 bases and J gave up 4 bases, with 7 bases separating them. Germline CDR1 is MGHRA and CDR2 is YSYEKL.

This sequence joins TRBV19 and TRBJ2-2, with 9 bases lining up with TRBD2. V shed 2 bases, J shed 7 bases, and the junction held 14 bases outside the gene matches. Looked up from germline, CDR1 is LNHDA and CDR2 is SQIVND (reference sequence). The CDR3 runs 18 residues. CDR3 nucleotides: TGTGCCAGTAGTATAACCGGGACTAGCCACATTGTTGGCGGGGAGCTGTTTTTT. This sequence encodes CASSITGTSHIVGGELFF. Full variable domain (outside the CDR3, taken from reference TRBV19 and TRBJ2-2): DGGITQSPKYLFRKEGQNVTLSCEQNLNHDAMYWYRQDPGQGLRLIYYSQIVNDFQKGDIAEGYSVSREKKESFPLTVTSAQKNPTAFYLCASSITGTSHIVGGELFFGEGSRLTVL.

The chain uses TRBV14 and TRBJ2-7, with D maybe TRBD1 (6 bases). V lost 8 bases and J 2 bases, leaving 10 bases between the germline ends. The CDR3 has 12 residues. Germline V lookup: CDR1 SGHDN, CDR2 FVKESK. Here the CDR3 DNA reads TGTGCCAGCGGGGGCGTACCCTACGAGCAGTACTTC. Encoded protein: CASGGVPYEQYF.